Included here is one T cell receptor (beta chain) sequence, with context. The antigen is unknown. Some clones are missing from TCRdb's copy, which holds only in-frame ones; the method was immunoSEQ multiplex PCR. Of 30,000 to 40,000 clones listed, 65% to 85% are singletons. This entry is derived from a study of a mutant IDH1 vaccine in newly diagnosed glioma. The CDR3 has 15 amino acids. V shed 4 bases and J 0 bases; nucleotides not matched to a gene: 2. Germline lookup yields CDR1 MGHRA and CDR2 YSYEKL. Time point meaning: week 11, during vaccination. All doses held 300 ug of mutant IDH1 20-mer peptide, with topical imiquimod.

This receptor was obtained from a man in his forties or fifties with glioma. The chain couples TRBV4-1 to TRBJ2-1; 8 positions match TRBD1. This specimen was PBMCs, taken from a glioma patient whose treatment included an IDH1 peptide vaccine. CDR3 in DNA: TGCGCCAGCAGCCCGGACAGGGCCTCCTACAATGAGCAGTTCTTC. It specifies CASSPDRASYNEQFF.